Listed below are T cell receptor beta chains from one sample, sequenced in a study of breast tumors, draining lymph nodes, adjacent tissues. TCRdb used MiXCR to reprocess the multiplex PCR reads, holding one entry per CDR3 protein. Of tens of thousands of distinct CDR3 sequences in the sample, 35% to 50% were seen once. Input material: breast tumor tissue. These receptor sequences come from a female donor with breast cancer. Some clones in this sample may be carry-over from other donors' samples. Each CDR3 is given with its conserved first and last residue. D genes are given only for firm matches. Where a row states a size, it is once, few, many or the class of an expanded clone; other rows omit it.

CDR3: CSARDLYSGRPFTDTQYF
DNA: TGCAGTGCTAGAGACCTATATAGCGGGCGGCCCTTCACAGATACGCAGTATTTT
D: TRBD2
J: TRBJ2-3
size: many
V: TRBV20-1
length: 18

CDR3: CASSEGSSGNTIYF
DNA: TGTGCCAGCAGTGAAGGCTCTTCTGGAAACACCATATATTTT
D: NA
J: TRBJ1-3
size: few
V: TRBV6-1
length: 14

CDR3: CSVEDSWRSTEAFF
DNA: TGCAGCGTTGAAGATTCGTGGCGGTCCACTGAAGCTTTCTTT
D: NA
J: TRBJ1-1
size: many
V: TRBV29-1
length: 14

CDR3: CASSARGQAQETQHF
DNA: TGTGCCAGCAGCGCAAGAGGACAGGCTCAAGAGACCCAGCATTTT
D: TRBD1
J: TRBJ1-5
size: NA
V: TRBV11-1
length: 15

CDR3: CSARGSNQPQHF
DNA: TGCAGTGCTAGAGGTAGCAATCAGCCCCAGCATTTT
D: NA
J: TRBJ1-5
size: once
V: TRBV20-1
length: 12

CDR3: CATSDPGDYGGTQYF
DNA: TGTGCCACCAGTGATCCGGGGGACTACGGCGGGACCCAGTACTTC
D: TRBD2
J: TRBJ2-5
size: many
V: TRBV24-1
length: 15

CDR3: CSFWSGTLDYGYTF
DNA: TGCAGCTTTTGGTCTGGGACACTGGATTATGGCTACACCTTC
D: NA
J: TRBJ1-2
size: NA
V: TRBV29-1
length: 14

CDR3: CASSVQGKSYNEQFF
DNA: TGCGCCAGCAGCGTACAGGGGAAATCCTACAATGAGCAGTTCTTC
D: TRBD1
J: TRBJ2-1
size: NA
V: TRBV4-1
length: 15

CDR3: CSARIAGANTGELFF
DNA: TGCAGTGCTAGGATAGCGGGCGCGAACACCGGGGAGCTGTTTTTT
D: TRBD2
J: TRBJ2-2
size: many
V: TRBV20-1
length: 15

CDR3: CASSQEDRGNSPLHF
DNA: TGCGCCAGCAGCCAGGAAGACAGGGGTAATTCACCCCTCCACTTT
D: TRBD1
J: TRBJ1-6
size: many
V: TRBV4-3
length: 15

CDR3: CASSFMSTDTQYF
DNA: TGTGCCAGCAGCTTCATGAGCACAGATACGCAGTATTTT
D: NA
J: TRBJ2-3
size: many
V: TRBV7-6
length: 13

CDR3: CASSETSTQETQYF
DNA: TGTGCCAGCAGTGAGACTAGTACCCAAGAGACCCAGTACTTC
D: NA
J: TRBJ2-5
size: many
V: TRBV2
length: 14

CDR3: CASSGAGGYNEQFF
DNA: TGCGCCAGCAGTGGCGCGGGAGGTTACAATGAGCAGTTCTTC
D: TRBD2
J: TRBJ2-1
size: many
V: TRBV5-1
length: 14

CDR3: CASSSPGTGANEQYF
DNA: TGTGCCAGTAGTAGTCCCGGGACAGGGGCTAACGAGCAGTACTTC
D: TRBD1
J: TRBJ2-7
size: NA
V: TRBV19
length: 15

CDR3: CSASSIQGHGYTF
DNA: TGCAGTGCTAGTAGTATCCAGGGTCATGGCTACACCTTC
D: NA
J: TRBJ1-2
size: many
V: TRBV20-1
length: 13

CDR3: CASSLGGFENTEAFF
DNA: TGCGCCAGCAGCTTGGGGGGGTTTGAGAACACTGAAGCTTTCTTT
D: NA
J: TRBJ1-1
size: few
V: TRBV5-1
length: 15

CDR3: CSVQLADTQYF
DNA: TGCAGCGTCCAACTAGCAGATACGCAGTATTTT
D: NA
J: TRBJ2-3
size: NA
V: TRBV29-1
length: 11

CDR3: CATSSSGGDQPQHF
DNA: TGTGCCACCAGCAGTTCCGGGGGGGATCAGCCCCAGCATTTT
D: NA
J: TRBJ1-5
size: NA
V: TRBV15
length: 14

CDR3: CAWSVPRSTNEKLFF
DNA: TGTGCCTGGAGTGTACCCAGGTCAACTAATGAAAAACTGTTTTTT
D: NA
J: TRBJ1-4
size: NA
V: TRBV30
length: 15

CDR3: CASSDLGDNSPLHF
DNA: TGTGCCAGCAGTGATCTCGGGGATAATTCACCCCTCCACTTT
D: NA
J: TRBJ1-6
size: many
V: TRBV2
length: 14

CDR3: CASSLAYTHSNEQRF
DNA: TGTGCCAGCAGCTTAGCGTACACCCATTCTAACGAGCAGCGCTTC
D: NA
J: TRBJ2-7
size: NA
V: TRBV7-2
length: 15

CDR3: CASNLGGTGGYTF
DNA: TGTGCCAGCAACTTGGGGGGGACAGGGGGCTACACCTTC
D: TRBD1
J: TRBJ1-2
size: NA
V: TRBV12-3/TRBV12-4
length: 13

CDR3: CASSYGGGNTGELFF
DNA: TGTGCCAGCAGTTACGGCGGGGGGAACACCGGGGAGCTGTTTTTT
D: TRBD2
J: TRBJ2-2
size: few
V: TRBV6-2/TRBV6-3
length: 15

CDR3: CASSQLAYNEQFF
DNA: TGTGCCAGCAGCCAGTTGGCCTACAATGAGCAGTTCTTC
D: NA
J: TRBJ2-1
size: once
V: TRBV14
length: 13

CDR3: CASSMNLTQKSRGHRETRYF
DNA: TGTGCCAGTAGTATGAACCTGACCCAGAAGAGTCGGGGCCACCGAGAGACCCGGTACTTC
D: NA
J: TRBJ2-5
size: NA
V: TRBV19
length: 20

CDR3: CASSLSAGGFREPFF
DNA: TGCGCCAGCAGCTTGAGTGCGGGGGGCTTCAGGGAGCCGTTTTTT
D: TRBD2
J: TRBJ2-2
size: NA
V: TRBV4-1
length: 15

CDR3: CSARDPKFYERYF
DNA: TGCAGTGCTAGAGACCCGAAGTTCTACGAGCGGTACTTC
D: NA
J: TRBJ2-7
size: NA
V: TRBV20-1
length: 13

CDR3: CASSIATSGSTGELFF
DNA: TGTGCCAGTAGTATCGCGACTAGCGGGAGCACCGGGGAGCTGTTTTTT
D: TRBD2
J: TRBJ2-2
size: NA
V: TRBV19
length: 16

CDR3: CASSLRTSGRAGYNEQFF
DNA: TGTGCCAGCAGCCTACGGACTAGCGGGAGGGCGGGTTACAATGAGCAGTTCTTC
D: TRBD2
J: TRBJ2-1
size: many
V: TRBV4-2
length: 18

CDR3: CASSLGGSRVDTQYF
DNA: TGTGCCAGCAGTTTGGGTGGGAGCAGGGTAGATACGCAGTATTTT
D: NA
J: TRBJ2-3
size: many
V: TRBV12-3/TRBV12-4
length: 15

CDR3: CASSVGTGGRDTQYF
DNA: TGTGCCAGCAGCGTAGGGACAGGGGGCCGAGATACGCAGTATTTT
D: TRBD1
J: TRBJ2-3
size: many
V: TRBV9
length: 15

CDR3: CASPPAGARMSSYNEQFF
DNA: TGTGCCAGCCCCCCCGCGGGGGCGAGAATGAGCTCCTACAATGAGCAGTTCTTC
D: NA
J: TRBJ2-1
size: NA
V: TRBV28
length: 18

CDR3: CASTSMGQAQETQYF
DNA: TGTGCCAGCACCTCAATGGGACAGGCCCAAGAGACCCAGTACTTC
D: TRBD1
J: TRBJ2-5
size: many
V: TRBV2
length: 15

CDR3: CASSVGGPNRDNEQFF
DNA: TGTGCCAGCAGCGTAGGTGGACCAAACAGAGACAATGAGCAGTTCTTC
D: NA
J: TRBJ2-1
size: many
V: TRBV9
length: 16

CDR3: CASRALRGMGETQYF
DNA: TGTGCCAGCAGGGCTTTACGGGGGATGGGAGAGACCCAGTACTTC
D: NA
J: TRBJ2-5
size: many
V: TRBV7-2
length: 15

CDR3: CASSLEAGFSGNTIYF
DNA: TGTGCCAGCAGCTTAGAAGCGGGGTTCTCTGGAAACACCATATATTTT
D: NA
J: TRBJ1-3
size: NA
V: TRBV7-9
length: 16

CDR3: CASSYLNEQFF
DNA: TGTGCCAGCAGTTACCTCAATGAGCAGTTCTTC
D: NA
J: TRBJ2-1
size: many
V: TRBV6-6
length: 11

CDR3: CSTHLAGNTYEQYF
DNA: TGCAGTACGCATTTAGCGGGTAATACCTACGAGCAGTACTTC
D: TRBD2
J: TRBJ2-7
size: NA
V: TRBV20-1
length: 14

CDR3: CASSQTGLAGEQFF
DNA: TGCGCCAGCAGCCAAACTGGACTAGCGGGTGAGCAGTTCTTC
D: TRBD2
J: TRBJ2-1
size: many
V: TRBV4-3
length: 14

CDR3: CASSLTSTTGELFF
DNA: TGTGCCAGCAGCTTAACGTCTACCACCGGGGAGCTGTTTTTT
D: NA
J: TRBJ2-2
size: many
V: TRBV7-2
length: 14

CDR3: CASSVPPGHGTVEQYF
DNA: TGTGCCAGCAGTGTCCCACCGGGACACGGTACGGTCGAGCAGTACTTC
D: NA
J: TRBJ2-7
size: many
V: TRBV6-1
length: 16

CDR3: CASSLTGARGSPLHF
DNA: TGCGCCAGCAGCTTGACCGGGGCGCGGGGTTCACCCCTCCACTTT
D: NA
J: TRBJ1-6
size: NA
V: TRBV5-1
length: 15

CDR3: CSATVAGGPADTDTQYF
DNA: TGCAGTGCTACAGTAGCGGGAGGGCCCGCTGACACAGATACGCAGTATTTT
D: TRBD2
J: TRBJ2-3
size: NA
V: TRBV20-1
length: 17

CDR3: CASSLIIDSWETQYF
DNA: TGTGCCAGCAGCTTAATCATCGACTCTTGGGAGACCCAGTACTTC
D: NA
J: TRBJ2-5
size: NA
V: TRBV7-9
length: 15